The TCR beta chain under discussion was sequenced for a study of cytomegalovirus exposure and HLA in healthy donors. The V gene lost 3 bases and the J gene lost 0 bases, with 11 bases spanning the gap. The CDR3 extends over 15 amino acids. Germline CDR1 and CDR2: SEHNR and FQNEAQ (reference sequence). Researchers ran the PCR with 60 Vbeta and 13 Jbeta primers. The assay was immunoSEQ multiplex PCR, and TCRdb's table has in-frame clones only and misses some. Found here are 150,000 or so clones, almost 85% of them singletons; the top ten hold roughly 1.4%. The sample consisted of PBMCs. This TCR came from a man aged 25 to 45 in good health and CMV-seropositive. The chain combines TRBV7-9 with TRBJ1-2, with no clear D. The CDR3: CASSLRASTNYGYTF. The CDR3 DNA reads as TGTGCCAGCAGCTTGCGGGCTAGTACTAACTATGGCTACACCTTC. Using reference TRBV7-9 and TRBJ1-2 for the parts outside the CDR3, the full variable domain is DTGVSQNPRHKITKRGQNVTFRCDPISEHNRLYWYRQTLGQGPEFLTYFQNEAQLEKSRLLSDRFSAERPKGSFSTLEIQRTEQGDSAMYLCASSLRASTNYGYTFGSGTRLTVV.